Included here is one TCR beta chain sequence, with context. This sample is drawn from a study of blood T cell repertoires in COVID-19. Study overall: There were acute and convalescent COVID-19 samples, and they came from the United States, Italy and Spain. Sample material is recorded as cDNA or gDNA derived from T cells, B-cell-depleted T cells, or PBMCs.

Under the authors' procedure: Amplification of reference gene primers was used by the study to estimate nucleated cell counts. Profiled with immunoSEQ multiplex PCR; TCRdb holds only in-frame clones, not every one. V, J and clone size are taken as reported in that table, and D and trimming were inferred from the DNA itself. The table has roughly 120,000 clones, 88% seen once. From germline, CDR1 is SNHLY and CDR2 FYNNEI. The CDR3 runs to 14 residues. J was trimmed by 6 bases and V by 7 bases; bases with no gene match: 7. The rearrangement joins TRBV2 to TRBJ1-1, with 11 bases aligning to TRBD1. The source is a woman aged 45-65 years with acute or convalescent COVID-19. Sequenced material: peripheral blood. CDR3 sequence reads: CASTLDRGRSEAFF. DNA of the CDR3: TGTGCCAGCACCTTGGACAGGGGGCGATCTGAAGCTTTCTTT.